The rows below give T cell receptor beta chains drawn from one sample of a study of graft-versus-host responses after intestinal transplantation. Their cognate antigens are unknown. TCRdb's table, derived via immunoSEQ multiplex PCR, lists solely in-frame clones and lacks some. The sample holds about 27,000 clones, roughly 82% seen once. Here the sequenced sample was unstimulated CD4+ T cells sorted from spleen or lymph node cells, taken before intestinal transplant. The receptors shown here come from a human donor who received an intestinal transplant. Both conserved end residues are part of each CDR3. D genes are given only for firm matches. Rows give clone size only sometimes, using once, few, many, or a class for an expanded clone.

CDR3nt: TGTGCCACCCAAGACCCAGGGAGCACTGAAGCTTTCTTT; CDR3aa: CATQDPGSTEAFF; j_gene: TRBJ1-1; d_gene: .; v_gene: TRBV28; abundance: .
CDR3nt: TGCAGCGTCGAGGACAGGGGAGATTACGAGCAGTACTTC; CDR3aa: CSVEDRGDYEQYF; j_gene: TRBJ2-7; d_gene: TRBD1; v_gene: TRBV29-1; abundance: .
CDR3nt: TGTGCCAGCAGTTGGGTCCCGGGATCCTACGAGCAGTACTTC; CDR3aa: CASSWVPGSYEQYF; j_gene: TRBJ2-7; d_gene: .; v_gene: TRBV27; abundance: few
CDR3nt: TGTGCCAGCAGCCTTGGGGTAGCGGGAGTTGAAGAGACCCAGTACTTC; CDR3aa: CASSLGVAGVEETQYF; j_gene: TRBJ2-5; d_gene: TRBD2; v_gene: TRBV9; abundance: .
CDR3nt: TGTGCCAGCAGCGGGGTCCTCCAGGGACTAGCCGTAGATACGCAGTATTTT; CDR3aa: CASSGVLQGLAVDTQYF; j_gene: TRBJ2-3; d_gene: TRBD2; v_gene: TRBV9; abundance: .
CDR3nt: TGTGCCAGCAGCTCAACCTCGGGACGGAGTAATCAGCCCCAGCATTTT; CDR3aa: CASSSTSGRSNQPQHF; j_gene: TRBJ1-5; d_gene: .; v_gene: TRBV7-3; abundance: .
CDR3nt: TGTGCCAGCAGTTATAGGTCGGGGTACGAGCAGTACTTC; CDR3aa: CASSYRSGYEQYF; j_gene: TRBJ2-7; d_gene: .; v_gene: TRBV6-1; abundance: .
CDR3nt: TGTGCCTGGAGTTCCGGGACAGGACCTAATCAGCCCCAGCATTTT; CDR3aa: CAWSSGTGPNQPQHF; j_gene: TRBJ1-5; d_gene: TRBD1; v_gene: TRBV30; abundance: .
CDR3nt: TGTGCCATCAGTATGGACAGGGGACGGACTGAAGCTTTCTTT; CDR3aa: CAISMDRGRTEAFF; j_gene: TRBJ1-1; d_gene: TRBD1; v_gene: TRBV10-3; abundance: .
CDR3nt: TGTGCCAGCAGTTCCACTCGCCTCGAGCAGTACTTC; CDR3aa: CASSSTRLEQYF; j_gene: TRBJ2-7; d_gene: .; v_gene: TRBV6-6; abundance: .
CDR3nt: TGTGCCAGCAGCTCCGGACTAGGCATCTCCTACGAGCAGTACTTC; CDR3aa: CASSSGLGISYEQYF; j_gene: TRBJ2-7; d_gene: TRBD2; v_gene: TRBV7-2; abundance: .
CDR3nt: TGCAGCGTTGAAGATAGCGGGAGGGGCACAGATACGCAGTATTTT; CDR3aa: CSVEDSGRGTDTQYF; j_gene: TRBJ2-3; d_gene: TRBD2; v_gene: TRBV29-1; abundance: .
CDR3nt: TGTGCCAGCAGTTTATTCGGTTTTTCTAGCACAGATACGCAGTATTTT; CDR3aa: CASSLFGFSSTDTQYF; j_gene: TRBJ2-3; d_gene: .; v_gene: TRBV27; abundance: .